The rows below give T cell receptor beta chains drawn from one sample of a study of blood T cell repertoires in COVID-19. The method was immunoSEQ multiplex PCR; TCRdb's version includes in-frame clones alone and lacks a portion of them. Of fewer than 90,000 clones detected, roughly 96% appear once; the ten largest clones hold about 4.5%. Specimen: peripheral blood. The receptor source for this set is a human donor with active COVID-19. The donor label of this sample is uncertain. Each CDR3 is given with its conserved first and last residue. The order of the fields is J gene, D gene, clone size, V gene, CDR3 DNA, CDR3 protein. D genes are given only for firm matches. Rows give clone size only sometimes, using once, few, many, or a class for an expanded clone.

TRBJ2-2 TRBD1 . TRBV5-6 TGTGCCAGCAGACTAACAGGGGGCACCCTTCCCGCCGGGGAGCTGTTTTTT CASRLTGGTLPAGELFF
TRBJ2-7 . . TRBV7-2 TGTGCCAGCACTACCCCATTACGGGGAACGGTAGGGGAGCAGTACTTC CASTTPLRGTVGEQYF
TRBJ2-1 . . TRBV5-4 TGTGCCAGCAGCAACCTAGCGAGTAATGAGCAGTTCTTC CASSNLASNEQFF
TRBJ1-1 . . TRBV7-2 TGTGCCAGCAGCTCAATGAGAACAGGGAGTTCTGAAGCTTTCTTT CASSSMRTGSSEAFF
TRBJ2-7 . . TRBV14 TGTGCCAGCAGCCAAGCTCCATGGGGCGACCATTACGAGCAGTACTTC CASSQAPWGDHYEQYF
TRBJ2-7 . . TRBV12-2 TGTGCAAGTCGCTTAGCGTTAATCTACGAGCAGTACTTC CASRLALIYEQYF
TRBJ2-7 TRBD2 . TRBV2 TGTGCCAGCAGTGAGGGGGGGACTACCTACGAGCAGTACTTC CASSEGGTTYEQYF
TRBJ2-3 TRBD1 . TRBV27 TGTGCCAGCAGTTTAGGACAGGGGGCAGATACGCAGTATTTT CASSLGQGADTQYF
TRBJ2-2 TRBD1 . TRBV6-5 TGTGCCAGCAGCGGGACAGGGAGCACCGGGGAGCTGTTTTTT CASSGTGSTGELFF
TRBJ1-1 . . TRBV3-1/TRBV3-2 TGTGCCAGCAGCCACCCGACAGGTGAAGCTTTCTTT CASSHPTGEAFF
TRBJ2-2 . . TRBV11-2 TGTGCCAGCAGCCTATCGGGGAGCACCGGGGAGCTGTTTTTT CASSLSGSTGELFF
TRBJ1-1 . . TRBV19 TGTGCCAGTAGTCGGGAGGGATTGGGCACTGAAGCTTTCTTT CASSREGLGTEAFF
TRBJ2-1 TRBD1 . TRBV7-2 TGTGCCAGCAGGCGGACAGGGGGCGCCAGCAATGAGCAGTTCTTC CASRRTGGASNEQFF
TRBJ2-2 . once TRBV5-4 TGTGCCAGCAGCCAGGGCCGTTCGGGCACCGGGGAGCTGTTTTTT CASSQGRSGTGELFF
TRBJ1-1 . . TRBV2 TGTGCCAGCAGTGAGTTCGTCACTGAAGCTTTCTTT CASSEFVTEAFF
TRBJ2-7 . . TRBV3-1/TRBV3-2 TGTGCCAGCAGCCAAGGGGCTCGAAGCTCCTACGAGCAGTACTTC CASSQGARSSYEQYF
TRBJ2-1 . . TRBV5-6 TGTGCCAGCAGCTTGGTACTACACAATGAGCAGTTCTTC CASSLVLHNEQFF
TRBJ2-1 TRBD2 . TRBV5-6 TGTGCCAGCAGCTGGCGACTAGCGGGAAGCTCCTACAATGAGCAGTTCTTC CASSWRLAGSSYNEQFF
TRBJ1-2 TRBD1 . TRBV6-5 TGTGCCAGCAGCCTGGGGACAGGGAACGGCTACACCTTC CASSLGTGNGYTF
TRBJ1-5 . . TRBV18 TGTGCCAGCTCACCAGGACTTCAACAGGGCAGAAAGCATTTT CASSPGLQQGRKHF
TRBJ1-2 TRBD1 . TRBV27 TGTGCCAGCAGTGGAGCACAGGGGCTTGGTGGCTACACCTTC CASSGAQGLGGYTF
TRBJ2-5 TRBD1 . TRBV5-6 TGTGCCAGCAGCTTCGGACAGGGTCGGGAGACCCAGTACTTC CASSFGQGRETQYF
TRBJ1-1 TRBD1 . TRBV5-1 TGCGCCAGCAGCCCTGACAGGGTGAGCGCTGAAGCTTTCTTT CASSPDRVSAEAFF
TRBJ2-3 . . TRBV2 TGTGCCAGCAGGGAGGATCGGAGTAGCACAGATACGCAGTATTTT CASREDRSSTDTQYF
TRBJ2-7 . . TRBV10-3 TGTGCCATCAGGGGGGGACGGGATCCGCCCTACGAGCAGTACTTC CAIRGGRDPPYEQYF
TRBJ2-2 . . TRBV7-9 TGTGCCAGCAGCCTCGGGTGGAACACCGGGGAGCTGTTTTTT CASSLGWNTGELFF
TRBJ1-1 . once TRBV12-3/TRBV12-4 TGTGCCAGCAGTTTAATAGTGAACACTGAAGCTTTCTTT CASSLIVNTEAFF
TRBJ1-3 . . TRBV6-2/TRBV6-3 TGTGCCAGCAGTTACTCGACTCTTCTCTCTGGAAACACCATATATTTT CASSYSTLLSGNTIYF
TRBJ1-2 TRBD1 . TRBV4-1 TGCGCCAGCAGCTACCCGGGACAGAATAACTATGGCTACACCTTC CASSYPGQNNYGYTF
TRBJ2-3 TRBD2 . TRBV9 TGTGCCAGCAGCCCAACTCTAGCGGGAGGGCCCGTAGATACGCAGTATTTT CASSPTLAGGPVDTQYF
TRBJ1-4 . . TRBV5-1 TGCGCCAGCAGCCGGGAACAGGGACGCGAAAAACTGTTTTTT CASSREQGREKLFF
TRBJ2-3 . . TRBV4-1 TGCGCCAGCAGCCAAGATTGGAGCACCAATACGCAGTATTTT CASSQDWSTNTQYF
TRBJ2-7 . . TRBV28 TGTGCCAGCAGTCAGGGACTTCCGTCCTCCTACGAGCAGTACTTC CASSQGLPSSYEQYF
TRBJ2-3 TRBD2 . TRBV5-1 TGCGCCAGCAGCCTCACTAGCGGGGGGAACACAGATACGCAGTATTTT CASSLTSGGNTDTQYF
TRBJ1-1 TRBD1 . TRBV18 TGTGCCAGCTCAAACAGGGGTGAAGCTTTCTTT CASSNRGEAFF
TRBJ2-5 . . TRBV2 TGTGCCAGCAGTGAGAGGGAGACCCAGTACTTC CASSERETQYF
TRBJ2-7 . . TRBV27 TGTGCCAGCAGTGGCGGACTGGGTTACGAGCAGTACTTC CASSGGLGYEQYF
TRBJ2-3 . . TRBV5-1 TGCGCCAGCAGCCAATTTGGACAGCAATACAGCACAGATACGCAGTATTTT CASSQFGQQYSTDTQYF
TRBJ2-1 . few TRBV9 TGTGCCAGCAGCGTAGGGCTAGCCGGATTAAATGAGCAGTTCTTC CASSVGLAGLNEQFF
TRBJ2-5 . . TRBV2 TGTGCCAGCAGTGAGTACCCGTCGGGGACCCAGTACTTC CASSEYPSGTQYF
TRBJ1-2 . once TRBV5-4 TGTGCCAGCAGCTTGGCCGGGGGGCTCAACTATGGCTACACCTTC CASSLAGGLNYGYTF
TRBJ1-2 TRBD1 . TRBV3-1/TRBV3-2 TGTGCCAGCAGCCCTGGGACAGGCGACTATGGCTACACCTTC CASSPGTGDYGYTF
TRBJ2-2 . . TRBV7-9 TGTGCCAGCAGCTTGGAGACCGGGGAGCTGTTTTTT CASSLETGELFF
TRBJ1-6 TRBD1 . TRBV28 TGTGCCAGCAGGTTCCCGGACAGGGATAATTCACCCCTCCACTTT CASRFPDRDNSPLHF
TRBJ1-4 TRBD1 . TRBV10-3 TGTGCCATCAGTGGCGGACAGGGGTCAACTAATGAAAAACTGTTTTTT CAISGGQGSTNEKLFF
TRBJ1-4 TRBD1 . TRBV5-1 TGCGCCAGCAGCCAGGCTGACAGGGATAATGAAAAACTGTTTTTT CASSQADRDNEKLFF
TRBJ1-5 . . TRBV9 TGTGCCAGCAGCGTAGATGTAAATCAGCCCCAGCATTTT CASSVDVNQPQHF
TRBJ1-5 . . TRBV7-2 TGTGCCAGCAGCAAACGCGGGACGGCCAATCAGCCCCAGCATTTT CASSKRGTANQPQHF
TRBJ2-1 TRBD2 . TRBV7-2 TGTGCCAGCAGCCGGACTAGCGGGGTCTTGAATGAGCAGTTCTTC CASSRTSGVLNEQFF
TRBJ2-7 TRBD1 . TRBV28 TGTGCCAGCAGTTTAGACGGGACAGCCTACGAGCAGTACTTC CASSLDGTAYEQYF
TRBJ2-7 . . TRBV6-5 TGTGCCAGCAGTACACAGGGTTCGGGTCACTACGAGCAGTACTTC CASSTQGSGHYEQYF
TRBJ2-3 . . TRBV20-1 TGCAGTGTCAACACAGATACGCAGTATTTT CSVNTDTQYF
TRBJ2-7 . . TRBV7-9 TGTGCCAGCAGCAATACCTACGAGCAGTACTTC CASSNTYEQYF